This T cell receptor beta chain was obtained from a study of blood T cell repertoires in COVID-19. About the research overall: From the United States, Italy and Spain came samples of acute and convalescent COVID-19.

Methods used by the authors: Quantification of nucleated cells was approximated via reference gene primer amplification. Here immunoSEQ multiplex PCR was the method, and the copy in TCRdb shows in-frame clones only, minus some. From that table come the V and J calls and clone size; the DNA was used to work out D and trimming. The table shows fewer than 250,000 clones, with about 89% occurring only once. The sample consisted of peripheral blood. This clonotype was sampled from a woman aged 40 to 50 with acute or convalescent COVID-19.

The CDR3 nucleotides are TGTGCCAGCAGCCCCGGACAGGTTTCAACCGGGGAGCTGTTTTTT. Translating gives CASSPGQVSTGELFF. The J gene is TRBJ2-2, the V gene TRBV6-5; 7 nucleotides agree with TRBD1. The CDR3 covers 15 residues. The trim removed 6 bases at V and 5 bases at J, leaving 9 bases unmatched. CDR1 is MNHEY and CDR2 is SVGAGI in the germline V gene.